A selection of T cell receptor beta chains follows, all from one sample in a study of T cells after yellow fever vaccination. Each CDR3 protein gets one entry after TCRdb re-called the 5' RACE reads with MiXCR. Of more than 250,000 distinct CDR3 sequences detected, around 6.8% appear once; the ten largest clones hold around 17%. The source was PBMCs, collected roughly 47 days after the first yellow fever vaccination. The source is a man younger than 30 who received the YFV17D yellow fever vaccine. Each CDR3 is given with its conserved first and last residue. Fields, in order: D gene, J gene, V gene, CDR3 length, clone size, CDR3 protein, CDR3 DNA. D genes are given only for firm matches. Rows give clone size only sometimes, using once, few, many, or a class for an expanded clone.

NA,TRBJ2-7,TRBV25-1,11,NA,CASSEYVEQYF,TGTGCCAGCAGTGAATATGTCGAGCAGTACTTC
TRBD2,TRBJ2-7,TRBV5-1,13,few,CADTGGGRCEQYF,TGCGCCGACACGGGGGGGGGTCGGTGCGAGCAGTACTTC
NA,TRBJ1-6,TRBV3-1,13,few,CASSQEQPLPLHF,TGTGCCAGCAGCCAAGAGCAGCCCTTACCCCTCCACTTT
NA,TRBJ2-2,TRBV5-1,16,many,CASSPTGLGTSGELFF,TGCGCCAGCAGCCCCACCGGACTCGGTACCTCCGGGGAGCTGTTTTTT
NA,TRBJ2-7,TRBV6-1,16,few,CASSEASGPLTYEQYF,TGTGCCAGCAGTGAAGCGTCCGGACCGCTTACCTACGAGCAGTACTTC
NA,TRBJ2-7,TRBV20-1,14,few,CSAREDAYSYEQYF,TGCAGTGCTAGAGAGGACGCCTACTCCTACGAGCAGTACTTC
TRBD1,TRBJ2-5,TRBV9,14,once,CARPTGSLLETQYF,TGTGCCAGACCGACAGGGTCTTTGCTCGAGACCCAGTACTTC
NA,TRBJ2-7,TRBV6-4,14,medium-sized,CASSDIGDSHEQYF,TGTGCCAGCAGTGACATCGGAGACAGTCACGAGCAGTACTTC
NA,TRBJ2-1,TRBV4-3,14,few,CASSQDPGPGEQFF,TGCGCCAGCAGCCAAGATCCCGGACCCGGCGAGCAGTTCTTC
TRBD2,TRBJ2-1,TRBV4-2,14,many,CASGERGPNNEQFF,TGTGCCAGCGGGGAGCGGGGACCGAACAATGAGCAGTTCTTC
NA,TRBJ2-4,TRBV12-3/TRBV12-4,13,NA,CASSFSDGNIQYF,TGTGCCAGCAGTTTCAGTGATGGAAACATTCAGTACTTC
TRBD2,TRBJ2-2,TRBV12-3/TRBV12-4,15,many,CASSFSSGNTGELFF,TGTGCCAGCAGTTTTTCTAGCGGGAACACCGGGGAGCTGTTTTTT
NA,TRBJ1-1,TRBV7-9,15,many,CASSLEQIMNTEAFF,TGTGCCAGCAGCTTAGAACAGATAATGAACACTGAAGCTTTCTTT
NA,TRBJ2-5,TRBV28,17,many,CASSFGGWGVRQETQYF,TGTGCCAGCAGTTTTGGGGGGTGGGGCGTACGGCAAGAGACCCAGTACTTC
TRBD2,TRBJ2-1,TRBV19,15,NA,CASSIGVAGGDEQFF,TGTGCCAGTAGTATCGGAGTAGCGGGGGGCGATGAGCAGTTCTTC
TRBD2,TRBJ2-3,TRBV5-1,15,many,CASSTQTSGGDTQYF,TGCGCCAGCAGCACTCAGACTAGCGGGGGGGATACGCAGTATTTT
NA,TRBJ2-5,TRBV6-5,12,few,CASGGNGETQYF,TGTGCCAGCGGCGGGAATGGAGAGACCCAGTACTTC
NA,TRBJ2-5,TRBV6-2/TRBV6-3,17,many,CASSYRPGQDNAETQYF,TGTGCCAGCAGTTACCGACCGGGTCAGGACAACGCAGAGACCCAGTACTTC
TRBD2,TRBJ2-2,TRBV7-3,14,NA,CASSLDGGAGELFF,TGTGCCAGCAGCTTGGATGGGGGGGCCGGGGAGCTGTTTTTT
NA,TRBJ2-5,TRBV5-1,16,few,CASSSLLTGGRETQYF,TGCGCCAGCAGCTCGCTTCTTACGGGGGGCCGAGAGACCCAGTACTTC
NA,TRBJ2-7,TRBV7-9,14,many,CASSFADGIYEQYF,TGTGCCAGCAGCTTCGCAGACGGGATCTACGAGCAGTACTTC
NA,TRBJ2-7,TRBV6-2/TRBV6-3,18,few,CASSYEISYGVRNYEQYF,TGTGCCAGCAGTTACGAGATTAGTTACGGGGTCCGGAATTACGAGCAGTACTTC
NA,TRBJ1-4,TRBV28,16,NA,CASRFLGGGTNEKLFF,TGTGCCAGCCGGTTTTTGGGGGGTGGAACTAATGAAAAACTGTTTTTT
TRBD1,TRBJ1-2,TRBV4-1,14,NA,CASSPPDRVDGYTF,TGCGCCAGCAGCCCACCGGACAGGGTGGATGGCTACACCTTC
NA,TRBJ1-1,TRBV5-1,13,NA,CASSQLQGLEAFF,TGCGCCAGCAGCCAGCTTCAGGGTCTTGAAGCTTTCTTT
TRBD2,TRBJ2-3,TRBV6-5,15,NA,CASSYLAGITDTQYF,TGTGCCAGCAGTTACCTAGCGGGGATCACAGATACGCAGTATTTT
TRBD2,TRBJ2-5,TRBV12-3/TRBV12-4,16,NA,CASSIHTSWGGETQYF,TGTGCCAGCAGTATACACACATCCTGGGGGGGGGAGACCCAGTACTTC
NA,TRBJ2-2,TRBV5-1,15,few,CASRPGLGRTGELFF,TGCGCCAGCCGCCCGGGTTTGGGACGAACCGGGGAGCTGTTTTTT
NA,TRBJ1-1,TRBV5-1,16,many,CASSLRPGGPNTEAFF,TGCGCCAGCAGCTTACGCCCAGGTGGACCGAACACTGAAGCTTTCTTT
NA,TRBJ1-6,TRBV25-1,15,NA,CASSDDWGYGSPLHF,TGTGCCAGCAGTGATGATTGGGGTTACGGTTCACCCCTCCACTTT
NA,TRBJ1-2,TRBV29-1,14,few,CSVEGPEGVSGYTF,TGCAGCGTTGAGGGCCCCGAGGGGGTATCTGGCTACACCTTC
NA,TRBJ1-2,TRBV12-3/TRBV12-4,13,NA,CASSNRRYYGYTF,TGTGCCAGCAGTAACAGGAGGTACTATGGCTACACCTTC
TRBD1,TRBJ1-3,TRBV6-4,17,few,CASSDSTGLLSGNTIYF,TGTGCCAGCAGTGACTCGACAGGGCTCCTCTCTGGAAACACCATATATTTT
TRBD1,TRBJ1-5,TRBV27,13,NA,CASSSSGGQPQHF,TGTGCCAGCAGTTCGTCAGGGGGTCAGCCCCAGCATTTT
NA,TRBJ1-4,TRBV7-8,14,many,CASSHRATNEKLFF,TGTGCCAGCAGCCACAGGGCGACTAATGAAAAACTGTTTTTT
NA,TRBJ2-7,TRBV27,12,few,CASSLLRGTLVF,TGTGCCAGCAGTTTATTACGGGGAACATTGGTTTTC
NA,TRBJ1-6,TRBV25-1,15,many,CASSSGPAYNSPLHF,TGTGCCAGCAGTTCGGGGCCCGCCTATAATTCACCCCTCCACTTT
NA,TRBJ2-2,TRBV12-3/TRBV12-4,12,many,CASRGETGELFF,TGTGCCAGCAGAGGGGAGACCGGGGAGCTGTTTTTT